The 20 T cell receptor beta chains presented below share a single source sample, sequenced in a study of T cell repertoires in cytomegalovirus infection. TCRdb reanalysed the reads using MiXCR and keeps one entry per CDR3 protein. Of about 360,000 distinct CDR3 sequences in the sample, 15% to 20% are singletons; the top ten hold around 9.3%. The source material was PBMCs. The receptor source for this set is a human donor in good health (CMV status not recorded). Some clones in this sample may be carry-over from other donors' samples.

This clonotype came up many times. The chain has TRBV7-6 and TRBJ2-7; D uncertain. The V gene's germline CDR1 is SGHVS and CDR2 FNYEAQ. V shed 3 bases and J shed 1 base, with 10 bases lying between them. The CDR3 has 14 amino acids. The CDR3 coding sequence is TGTGCCAGCAGCTTCCTAGGCCCATCCTACGAGCAGTACTTC. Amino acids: CASSFLGPSYEQYF.

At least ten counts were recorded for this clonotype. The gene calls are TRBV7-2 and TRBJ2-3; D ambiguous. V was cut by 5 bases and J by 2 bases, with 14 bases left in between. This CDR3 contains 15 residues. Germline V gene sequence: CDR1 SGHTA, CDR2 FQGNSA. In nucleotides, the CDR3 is TGTGCCAGCAGCCCTACCTGGCTATCCACAGATACGCAGTATTTT. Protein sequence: CASSPTWLSTDTQYF.

CDR3 loop: CASSSTRDRRGDTQYF. The CDR3 DNA reads TGCGCCAGCAGCTCCACCCGGGACAGGAGAGGAGATACGCAGTATTTT. J is TRBJ2-3 and V is TRBV5-1, with TRBD1 matching over 8 bases. The CDR3 is 16 amino acids. Germline values: CDR1 SGHRS, CDR2 YFSETQ. The ends lost 3 bases at V and 5 bases at J; junction bases unmatched: 11.

The CDR3 DNA reads TGTGCCAGCTCACCGATCGGACAGGGGGGAGATACGCAGTATTTT. Its protein is CASSPIGQGGDTQYF. The chain carries TRBV18 and TRBJ2-3; 10 bases are a match to TRBD1. The CDR3 has 15 residues. Looked up from germline, CDR1 is KGHSH and CDR2 is LQKENI. The V segment lost 3 bases and the J segment 5 bases; nucleotides outside the gene matches: 5.

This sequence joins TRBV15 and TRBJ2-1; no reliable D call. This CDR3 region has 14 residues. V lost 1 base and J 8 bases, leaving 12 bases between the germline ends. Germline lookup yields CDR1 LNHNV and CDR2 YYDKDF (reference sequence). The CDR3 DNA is TGTGCCACCAGCAGAGCCGTCGTTGGCGATGAGCAGTTCTTC. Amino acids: CATSRAVVGDEQFF.

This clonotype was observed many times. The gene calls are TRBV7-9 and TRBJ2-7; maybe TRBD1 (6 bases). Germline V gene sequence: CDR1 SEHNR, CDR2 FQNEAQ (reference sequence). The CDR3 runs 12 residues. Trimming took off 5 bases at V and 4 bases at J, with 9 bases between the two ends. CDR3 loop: CASSNREYEQYF. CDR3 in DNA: TGTGCCAGCAGCAACAGGGAGTACGAGCAGTACTTC.

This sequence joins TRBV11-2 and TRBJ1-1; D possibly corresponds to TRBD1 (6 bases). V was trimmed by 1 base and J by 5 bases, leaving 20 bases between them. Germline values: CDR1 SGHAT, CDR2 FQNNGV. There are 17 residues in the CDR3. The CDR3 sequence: CASSLAGGAGLGTEAFF. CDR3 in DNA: TGTGCCAGCAGCTTAGCGGGGGGGGCGGGATTGGGAACTGAAGCTTTCTTT.

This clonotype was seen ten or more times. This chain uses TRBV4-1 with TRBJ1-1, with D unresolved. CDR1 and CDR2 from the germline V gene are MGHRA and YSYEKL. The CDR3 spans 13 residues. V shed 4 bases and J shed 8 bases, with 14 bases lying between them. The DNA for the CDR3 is TGCGCCAGCAGCCTCACCAGCCCCTCGGAAGCTTTCTTT. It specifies CASSLTSPSEAFF.

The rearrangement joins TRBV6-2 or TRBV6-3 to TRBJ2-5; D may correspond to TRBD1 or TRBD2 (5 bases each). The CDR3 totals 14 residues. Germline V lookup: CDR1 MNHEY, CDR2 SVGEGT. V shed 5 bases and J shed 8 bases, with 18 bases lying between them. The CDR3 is CASSPRDGSTTQYF. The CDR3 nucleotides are TGTGCCAGCAGTCCAAGGGACGGTTCAACCACCCAGTACTTC.

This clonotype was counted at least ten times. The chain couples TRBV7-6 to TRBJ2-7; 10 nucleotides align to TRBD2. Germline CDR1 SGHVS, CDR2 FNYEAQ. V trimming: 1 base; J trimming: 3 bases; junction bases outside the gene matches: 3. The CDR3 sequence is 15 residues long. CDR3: CASSLDTSGVYEQYF. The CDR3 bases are TGTGCCAGCAGCTTAGACACTAGCGGGGTCTACGAGCAGTACTTC.

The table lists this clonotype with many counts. The CDR3 loop reads CASSLDGGETQYF. CDR3 nucleotide sequence: TGTGCCAGCAGCTTAGACGGTGGGGAGACCCAGTACTTC. The chain is built from TRBV7-2 and TRBJ2-5, with D unresolved. Trimming shortened V by 1 base and J by 5 bases, and 8 bases separated the two germline ends. CDR1 is SGHTA and CDR2 is FQGNSA in the germline V gene. The CDR3 contains 13 residues.

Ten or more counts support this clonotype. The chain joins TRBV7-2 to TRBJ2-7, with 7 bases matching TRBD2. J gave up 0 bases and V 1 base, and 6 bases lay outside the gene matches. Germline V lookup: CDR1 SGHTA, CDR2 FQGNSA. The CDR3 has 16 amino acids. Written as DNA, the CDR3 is TGTGCCAGCAGCTTAGTATCGGGGGGAAACTCCTACGAGCAGTACTTC. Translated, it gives CASSLVSGGNSYEQYF.

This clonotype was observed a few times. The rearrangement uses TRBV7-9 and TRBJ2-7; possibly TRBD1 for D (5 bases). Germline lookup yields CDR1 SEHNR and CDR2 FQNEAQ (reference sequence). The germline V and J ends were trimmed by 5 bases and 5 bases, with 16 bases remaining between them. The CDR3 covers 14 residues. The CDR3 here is CASSTDTLRDEQYF. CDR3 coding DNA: TGTGCCAGCAGCACGGACACCCTCAGGGACGAGCAGTACTTC.

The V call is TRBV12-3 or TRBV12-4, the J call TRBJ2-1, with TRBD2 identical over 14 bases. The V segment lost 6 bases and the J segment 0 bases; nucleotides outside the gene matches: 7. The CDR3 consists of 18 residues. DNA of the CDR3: TGTGCCAGCAGCCCTGGGACTAGCGGGGGCCACTCCTACAATGAGCAGTTCTTC. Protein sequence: CASSPGTSGGHSYNEQFF.

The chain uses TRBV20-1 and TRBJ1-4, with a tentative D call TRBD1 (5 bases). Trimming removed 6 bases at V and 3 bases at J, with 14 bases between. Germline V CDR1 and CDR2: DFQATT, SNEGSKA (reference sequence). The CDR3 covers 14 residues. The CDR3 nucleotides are TGCAGTGCCCTCCTTCGGGGGTCTAATGAAAAACTGTTTTTT. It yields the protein CSALLRGSNEKLFF.

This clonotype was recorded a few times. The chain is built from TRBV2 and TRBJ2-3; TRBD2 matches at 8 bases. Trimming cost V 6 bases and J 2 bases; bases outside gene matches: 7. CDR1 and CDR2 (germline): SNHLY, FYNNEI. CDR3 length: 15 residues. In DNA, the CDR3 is TGTGCCAGCAGCCAAGCGGGGGCGTACACAGATACGCAGTATTTT. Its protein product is CASSQAGAYTDTQYF.

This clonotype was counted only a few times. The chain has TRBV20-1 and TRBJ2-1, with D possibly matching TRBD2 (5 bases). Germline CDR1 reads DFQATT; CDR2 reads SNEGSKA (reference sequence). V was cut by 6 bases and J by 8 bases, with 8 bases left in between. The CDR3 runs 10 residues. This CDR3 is CSAGSDEQFF. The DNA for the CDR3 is TGCAGTGCAGGGAGCGATGAGCAGTTCTTC.

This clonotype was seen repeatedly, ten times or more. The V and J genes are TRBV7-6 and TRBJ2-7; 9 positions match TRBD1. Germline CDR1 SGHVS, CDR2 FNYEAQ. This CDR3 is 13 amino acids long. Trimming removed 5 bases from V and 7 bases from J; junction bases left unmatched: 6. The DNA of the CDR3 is TGTGCCAGCAGCCCGGGACAGGGTGGGGAGCAGTACTTC. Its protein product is CASSPGQGGEQYF.

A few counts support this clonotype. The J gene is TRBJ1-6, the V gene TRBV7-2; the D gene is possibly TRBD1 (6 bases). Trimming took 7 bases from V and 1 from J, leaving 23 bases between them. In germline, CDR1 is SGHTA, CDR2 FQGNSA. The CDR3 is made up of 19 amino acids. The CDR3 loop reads CASTPNRALTKSYNSPLHF. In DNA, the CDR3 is TGTGCCAGCACCCCAAACAGGGCTTTGACGAAATCCTATAATTCACCCCTCCACTTT.

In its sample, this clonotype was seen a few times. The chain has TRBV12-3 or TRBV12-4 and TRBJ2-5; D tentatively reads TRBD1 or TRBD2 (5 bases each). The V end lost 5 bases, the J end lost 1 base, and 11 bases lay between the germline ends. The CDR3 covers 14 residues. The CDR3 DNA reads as TGTGCCAGCAGTCCCGGGGCCGTCCAAGAGACCCAGTACTTC. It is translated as CASSPGAVQETQYF.